The subject of this entry is one TCR beta chain. Antigen: not known. The V end was cut by 2 bases, the J end by 0 bases, with 14 bases between. Germline CDR1 SEHNR, CDR2 FQNEAQ (reference sequence). The CDR3 sequence is 17 residues long. Naive CD8 cells lacked CD45RO, underwent positive selection for CCR7 and left out terminally differentiated effector memory CD45RA+ cells. These data come from a study of shared clonotypes between healthy human individuals. The wider study: Per-donor plates numbered three CD4 naive, three CD4 memory, two CD8 naive and one CD8 memory.

Assay runs were performed at deep level. The table came from immunoSEQ multiplex PCR; TCRdb's copy has only in-frame clones and leaves some out. The profile shows more than 2 million clones, 93% of them singletons. Notes on the study in general: The study's rarefaction showed incomplete sorted-subset sequencing despite large depth. Some naive CD4 clonotypes, about 5.5%, turned up in common across a handful of donors.

Sequenced: naive CD8+ T cells from PBMCs. This clonotype was sampled from a man between 18 and 35 years old in good health. Some clones in this sample may be carry-over from other donors' samples. The V gene is TRBV7-9, the J gene TRBJ2-1, with D possibly matching TRBD2 (5 bases). CDR3: CASSLSLAQSSYNEQFF. The CDR3 DNA reads TGTGCCAGCAGCTTAAGCCTAGCCCAGAGCTCCTACAATGAGCAGTTCTTC.